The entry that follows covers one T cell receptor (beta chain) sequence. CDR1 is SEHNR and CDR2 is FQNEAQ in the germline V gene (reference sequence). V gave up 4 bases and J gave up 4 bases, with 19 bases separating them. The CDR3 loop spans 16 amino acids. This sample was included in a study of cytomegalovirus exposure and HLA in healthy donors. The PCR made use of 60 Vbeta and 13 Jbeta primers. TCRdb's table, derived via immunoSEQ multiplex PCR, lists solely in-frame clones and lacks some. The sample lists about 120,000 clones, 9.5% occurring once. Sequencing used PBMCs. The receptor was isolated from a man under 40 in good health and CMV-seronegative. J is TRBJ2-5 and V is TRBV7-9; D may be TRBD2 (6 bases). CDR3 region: CASSSLGGGVRETQYF. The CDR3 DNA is TGTGCCAGCAGCTCCCTCGGGGGTGGAGTGAGAGAGACCCAGTACTTC.